This T cell receptor beta chain was documented in a study of T cells after yellow fever vaccination. The wider study: SMART-Seq v4 Ultra Low Input served to prepare low-cell-number fractions. Study-wide results and limits: Booster samples showed a return of most primary-vaccination clones (roughly 96% CD4, 88% CD8). Peak timing came faster in the weaker secondary response, day 5 versus 15.

As to this clonotype: Its antigen is not identified. A junction end diverges from the germline sequence, so it may reflect a read error.

One entry per CDR3 protein, called by TCRdb with MiXCR from the 5' RACE reads. The data hold about 360,000 distinct CDR3 sequences, with 6.2% observed a single time. Germline V gene lookup returns CDR1 SGHTA and CDR2 FQGNSA. The length of the CDR3 is 15 residues. V usage is TRBV7-2 and J usage is TRBJ2-4; a possible D gene is TRBD1 (6 bases). Sequencing used PBMCs, obtained 5 days after the yellow fever booster vaccination. This receptor was identified in a man aged 25-45 years who received the YFV17D yellow fever vaccine. CDR3 sequence (DNA): TGTGCCAGCAGTTTAGGTACAGGGCTCAAAAACATTCAGTACTTC. Protein sequence: CASSLGTGLKNIQYF.